This entry concerns a single T cell receptor (beta chain). Its antigen remains unidentified. The TCR beta CDR3 regions underwent amplification from RNA transcripts. Investigators did first-round RT-PCR with HTBI primers, then second-round multiplex PCR. MiXCR was run by TCRdb on the multiplex PCR reads, yielding one entry per CDR3 protein. The sample lists over a million distinct CDR3 sequences, 35% to 45% occurring once. These data originate in a study of Graves' ophthalmopathy and Graves' hyperthyroidism. Study-level points and caveats: The model's prediction of ophthalmopathy progression had roughly 68% sensitivity and around 77% specificity. Among expanded thyroid clonotypes above 0.001 frequency, most also occurred in blood.

The CDR3 is 14 residues long. The germline CDR1 and CDR2 sequences are SGHAT and FQNNGV. Trimming removed 6 bases from V and 5 bases from J, with 16 bases in between. Certain patients, namely those with other autoimmune diseases, uncontrolled infections, pregnancy or lactation, were excluded. Sequenced sample: peripheral blood or thyroid tissue (not recorded which). This clonotype originated in an adult man with Graves' hyperthyroidism. The chain recombines TRBV11-2 with TRBJ1-1; possibly TRBD1 for D (6 bases). The CDR3 sequence is CASRALGADTEAFF. For the CDR3, the DNA is TGTGCCAGCAGAGCTTTGGGGGCTGATACTGAAGCTTTCTTT.